The 27 T cell receptor beta chains in this list originate from one sample, sequenced in a study of CD8 T cells in Susac syndrome. A quantity of about 0.45 to 1 ug RNA underwent reverse transcription using random hexamers. Each CDR3 protein gets one entry after TCRdb re-called the immunoSEQ multiplex PCR reads with MiXCR. Among some 260,000 distinct CDR3 sequences listed, about 88% were seen once. Sequencing was performed on CD8+ T cells from PBMCs. The receptors originated from a human donor with multiple sclerosis.

This clonotype has a single count. The chain couples TRBV28 to TRBJ2-7; either TRBD1 or TRBD2 may supply D (5 bases each). Trimming left V 8 bases short and J 0 bases short, with 14 bases between. Germline V lookup: CDR1 MDHEN, CDR2 SYDVKM. This CDR3 region has 14 residues. The CDR3 bases are TGTGCCAGCTCCTACCGGGGCCACTCCTACGAGCAGTACTTC. The encoded protein is CASSYRGHSYEQYF.

The chain combines TRBV28 with TRBJ1-6, with TRBD1 as a possible D gene (5 bases). CDR3 length: 14 amino acids. Germline loops: CDR1 MDHEN, CDR2 SYDVKM. Trimming cost V 4 bases and J 8 bases, with 12 bases left between them. The CDR3 sequence: CASSYSTGHSPLHF. The CDR3 coding sequence is TGTGCCAGCAGTTACTCCACAGGACATTCACCCCTCCACTTT.

V gene TRBV7-3 combines with J gene TRBJ2-2, with D hard to call. V dropped 4 bases and J dropped 8 bases, with 11 bases sitting between them. The germline CDR1 and CDR2 sequences are SGHTA and FQGTGA. The CDR3 is 13 residues long. CDR3 nucleotides: TGTGCCAGCAGCTCGCAAGCGAGGGGGGAGCTGTTTTTT. Amino acids: CASSSQARGELFF.

This chain connects TRBV7-8 to TRBJ2-4, with no clear D. V lost 1 base and J 5 bases, leaving 15 bases between the germline ends. Per germline, CDR1 SGHVS and CDR2 FQNEAQ. The CDR3 runs to 16 residues. The CDR3 is CASSLGHSKPENIQYF. CDR3 DNA sequence: TGTGCCAGCAGCTTAGGCCACAGCAAACCAGAAAACATTCAGTACTTC.

This clonotype came up a few times. DNA for the CDR3: TGTGCCAGCAGTCCCGGGGCGGGGTTTGGAAACACCATATATTTT. Amino acids: CASSPGAGFGNTIYF. J is TRBJ1-3 and V is TRBV28; D might be TRBD1 (5 bases). The V and J ends lost 5 bases and 3 bases respectively, with 14 bases between them. Germline lookup yields CDR1 MDHEN and CDR2 SYDVKM. This CDR3 spans 15 amino acids. The full variable domain, in which reference TRBV28 and TRBJ1-3 provide the parts outside the CDR3, is DVKVTQSSRYLVKRTGEKVFLECVQDMDHENMFWYRQDPGLGLRLIYFSYDVKMKEKGDIPEGYSVSREKKERFSLILESASTNQTSMYLCASSPGAGFGNTIYFGEGSWLTVV.

The chain recombines TRBV6-5 with TRBJ1-1, with D perhaps TRBD1 (6 bases). Trimming stripped 4 bases from V and 1 base from J, with 13 bases between. CDR1 is MNHEY, CDR2 SVGAGI, per germline. The CDR3 totals 15 residues. CDR3 residues: CASSSPQGANTEAFF. The CDR3 DNA is TGTGCCAGCAGTTCCCCACAGGGTGCGAACACTGAAGCTTTCTTT.

This clonotype was counted a few times. CDR3 loop: CAISDPREAAYEQYF. The CDR3 region has the DNA TGTGCCATTTCAGACCCGCGGGAGGCGGCCTACGAGCAGTACTTC. The rearrangement joins TRBV28 to TRBJ2-7; the match to TRBD2 covers 8 bases. V dropped 10 bases and J dropped 2; count of bases not matched to a gene: 13. This CDR3 is built from 15 residues. Germline CDR1 and CDR2: MDHEN and SYDVKM. The whole variable domain, remainder taken from reference TRBV28 and TRBJ2-7, is DVKVTQSSRYLVKRTGEKVFLECVQDMDHENMFWYRQDPGLGLRLIYFSYDVKMKEKGDIPEGYSVSREKKERFSLILESASTNQTSMYLCAISDPREAAYEQYFGPGTRLTVT.

The V and J genes are TRBV7-9 and TRBJ2-6, with D perhaps TRBD1 or TRBD2 (5 bases each). This CDR3 contains 15 residues. Trimming pared 5 bases from V and 4 bases from J, leaving 12 bases between. Germline CDR1 SEHNR, CDR2 FQNEAQ (reference sequence). Here the CDR3 DNA reads TGTGCCAGCAGCACTGAGGGGCTCGGGGCCAACGTCCTGACTTTC. Amino acid sequence: CASSTEGLGANVLTF.

The chain combines TRBV5-6 with TRBJ2-3; 9 bases are a match to TRBD2. Germline CDR1 is SGHDT and CDR2 is YYEEEE. With 0 bases clipped from V and 4 bases from J, the junction kept 3 bases outside the gene matches. The CDR3 runs to 15 residues. CDR3 in DNA: TGTGCCAGCAGCTTGGTAGCGGGAGTAGCAGATACGCAGTATTTT. Its protein is CASSLVAGVADTQYF.

This chain links TRBV5-1 with TRBJ1-1, with 8 nucleotides matching TRBD1. V was pared by 4 bases and J by 4 bases, with 9 bases of the junction left unmatched. Germline V CDR1 and CDR2: SGHRS, YFSETQ. This CDR3 spans 15 amino acids. The CDR3 loop is CASSPGQARVTEAFF. CDR3 DNA: TGCGCCAGCAGCCCGGGACAGGCGAGGGTCACTGAAGCTTTCTTT.

This clonotype was seen more than once but under ten times. This chain links TRBV19 with TRBJ2-1; D ambiguous. In germline, CDR1 is LNHDA, CDR2 SQIVND (reference sequence). V was clipped by 3 bases and J by 6 bases, with 6 bases between them. The CDR3 is 12 amino acids. CDR3 region: CASSIGVNEQFF. The CDR3 bases are TGTGCCAGTAGTATCGGAGTCAATGAGCAGTTCTTC.

The genes are TRBV7-9 and TRBJ2-2, with no clear D. Germline CDR1 reads SEHNR; CDR2 reads FQNEAQ (reference sequence). The CDR3 totals 14 residues. Trimming pared 2 bases from V and 1 base from J, leaving 5 bases between. Written as DNA, the CDR3 is TGTGCCAGCAGCTTATCCGAGAACACCGGGGAGCTGTTTTTT. Its protein product is CASSLSENTGELFF.

The V gene is TRBV27, the J gene TRBJ1-2; 7 bases line up with TRBD1. The CDR3 covers 14 residues. Germline CDR1 MNHEY, CDR2 SMNVEV (reference sequence). Trimming at V came to 7 bases and at J to 7 bases, leaving 12 bases not matched to a gene. CDR3 nucleotide sequence: TGTGCCAGCAATCCGAGTGACAGGGCCGGTGGCTACACCTTC. It is translated as CASNPSDRAGGYTF.

V and J are TRBV6-1 and TRBJ2-7, with D possibly being TRBD2 (6 bases). This CDR3 spans 15 amino acids. V was cut by 7 bases and J by 2 bases, with 18 bases left in between. Germline loops: CDR1 MNHNS, CDR2 SASEGT. Written as DNA, the CDR3 is TGTGCCAGCATCGAAGGGGCGGGATCGGCCTACGAGCAGTACTTC. Residues: CASIEGAGSAYEQYF.

The rearrangement links TRBV5-6 to TRBJ1-3; TRBD1 is a possible D gene (6 bases). CDR1 is SGHDT and CDR2 is YYEEEE in the germline V gene. V was shortened by 4 bases and J by 0 bases, with 17 bases between the two germline ends. The CDR3 has 17 amino acids. The CDR3 loop is CASSHGDRLGSGNTIYF. For the CDR3, the DNA is TGTGCCAGCAGCCACGGAGACAGGCTGGGCTCTGGAAACACCATATATTTT.

The V call is TRBV4-1, the J call TRBJ1-5; D may be TRBD1 (5 bases). The length of the CDR3 is 16 residues. The germline V and J ends were trimmed by 1 base and 5 bases, with 15 bases remaining between them. Per the germline V gene, CDR1 is MGHRA and CDR2 is YSYEKL. This chain's CDR3 is CASSQAWGVRDQPQHF. In DNA form, the CDR3 reads TGCGCCAGCAGCCAAGCTTGGGGGGTCCGTGATCAGCCCCAGCATTTT.

This clonotype has a handful of counts. The CDR3, as DNA: TGTGCCAGCAGTATGACAGGGGGTAACACTGAAGCTTTCTTT. Encoded protein: CASSMTGGNTEAFF. This chain links TRBV27 with TRBJ1-1, with 9 bases that match TRBD1. The CDR3 extends over 14 amino acids. The V and J ends lost 5 bases and 2 bases, in that order; junction bases with no gene match: 3. The germline V gene encodes CDR1 MNHEY and CDR2 SMNVEV (reference sequence).

The chain has TRBV2 and TRBJ1-1, with a weak D call TRBD1 (5 bases). CDR1 is SNHLY, CDR2 FYNNEI, per germline. This CDR3 comprises 13 residues. Trimming took off 7 bases at V and 4 bases at J, with 13 bases between the two ends. The CDR3 DNA reads TGTGCCAGCATCAGGGAGCGGAGCACTGAAGCTTTCTTT. Translation: CASIRERSTEAFF.

The gene calls are TRBV2 and TRBJ2-7; D assignment may be TRBD1 or TRBD2 (5 bases each). CDR1 and CDR2 from the germline V gene are SNHLY and FYNNEI. The V and J ends lost 10 bases and 5 bases respectively, with 15 bases between them. This CDR3 has 12 residues. CDR3 sequence reads: CATHGTVHEQYF. The CDR3 DNA is TGTGCCACCCACGGGACCGTCCACGAGCAGTACTTC.

The table lists this clonotype with a few counts. V is TRBV4-1 and J is TRBJ2-7, with 10 bases that match TRBD1. V trimming: 3 bases; J trimming: 5 bases; junction bases outside the gene matches: 1. Germline V gives CDR1 MGHRA, CDR2 YSYEKL. The CDR3 has 13 amino acids. CDR3 coding DNA: TGCGCCAGCAGCCAGGGGACAGGGGACGAGCAGTACTTC. Residues: CASSQGTGDEQYF.

This clonotype occurred a few times. The V and J genes are TRBV28 and TRBJ2-1; 10 bases match TRBD2. Germline CDR1 is MDHEN and CDR2 is SYDVKM. The CDR3 loop spans 14 amino acids. The junction had 3 bases not matched to a gene; V was cut back by 2 bases and J by 8 bases. The CDR3 DNA follows: TGTGCCAGCAGTTTACTAGCGGGAGTCTATGAGCAGTTCTTC. It specifies CASSLLAGVYEQFF.

This chain links TRBV14 with TRBJ2-2; perhaps D is TRBD1 or TRBD2 (5 bases each). V was shortened by 2 bases and J by 7 bases, with 14 bases between the two germline ends. The germline gives CDR1 SGHDN, CDR2 FVKESK. The CDR3 is 15 residues long. The CDR3 DNA follows: TGTGCCAGCAGCCAAAGAGGGCCGGGGCGCGGGGAGCTGTTTTTT. This encodes CASSQRGPGRGELFF.

J is TRBJ1-4 and V is TRBV27; 7 bases match TRBD1. The CDR3 consists of 16 residues. V shed 4 bases and J 8 bases; nucleotides not matched to a gene: 13. Per the germline V gene, CDR1 is MNHEY and CDR2 is SMNVEV (reference sequence). CDR3 residues: CASSSRQGAEGEKLFF. CDR3 bases: TGTGCCAGCAGTTCGAGACAGGGCGCGGAAGGAGAAAAACTGTTTTTT. Variable domain in full (rest from reference TRBV27 and TRBJ1-4): EAQVTQNPRYLITVTGKKLTVTCSQNMNHEYMSWYRQDPGLGLRQIYYSMNVEVTDKGDVPEGYKVSRKEKRNFPLILESPSPNQTSLYFCASSSRQGAEGEKLFFGSGTQLSVL.

This chain uses TRBV5-4 with TRBJ1-1; 7 nucleotides align to TRBD1. The CDR3 contains 16 residues. Germline-derived CDR1 and CDR2 are SGHNT and YYREEE (reference sequence). Trimming took 0 bases from V and 3 from J; bases not matched to a gene: 8. This CDR3 reads CASSLAFQGGDTEAFF. The CDR3 DNA reads TGTGCCAGCAGCTTGGCCTTCCAGGGGGGGGACACTGAAGCTTTCTTT.

The chain couples TRBV9 to TRBJ2-3, with a possible D match to TRBD1 (5 bases). Trimming removed 3 bases at V and 0 bases at J, with 11 bases between. The germline gives CDR1 SGDLS, CDR2 YYNGEE. The CDR3 spans 15 residues. CDR3 coding DNA: TGTGCCAGCAGCGGGGGCAGCACTAGCACAGATACGCAGTATTTT. Its protein is CASSGGSTSTDTQYF.

The chain joins TRBV29-1 to TRBJ1-1, with D perhaps matching TRBD1 (6 bases). The germline V gene has CDR1 SQVTM and CDR2 ANQGSEA. The CDR3 has 11 amino acids. Here the CDR3 DNA reads TGCTCGTTGGGGGGGCAAGCGGAAGCTTTCTTT. Translated, it gives CSLGGQAEAFF.

This clonotype has more than one count but fewer than ten. The chain links TRBV6-5 to TRBJ1-1, with D perhaps TRBD1 (6 bases). The CDR3 is 14 amino acids. Germline-derived CDR1 and CDR2 are MNHEY and SVGAGI. Trimming pared 2 bases from V and 1 base from J, leaving 8 bases between. For the CDR3, the DNA is TGTGCCAGCAGTTACCAGACAGGGAACACTGAAGCTTTCTTT. The encoded protein is CASSYQTGNTEAFF.